This TCR beta chain stems from a study of OX40 agonist ivuxolimab in advanced cancers. General study findings and limits: With doses of 0.1 to 3.0 mg/kg, CD4+ and CD8+ blood T cells had undergone clonal expansion by week 6.

Looked up from germline, CDR1 is MNHNS and CDR2 is SASEGT. This CDR3 region has 15 residues. Trimming shortened V by 1 base and J by 0 bases, and 7 bases separated the two germline ends. TCRdb's copy holds only in-frame clones and misses some; the assay was immunoSEQ multiplex PCR. Of more than 30,000 clones listed, roughly 80% are singletons. A remark on this clone: Its specificity is not known.

Here the sequenced sample was CD4+ or CD8+ T cells sorted from blood, taken in a trial of the OX40 agonist ivuxolimab. The source of this sequence is an adult with an advanced solid tumor such as melanoma, head and neck, liver or kidney cancer. V gene TRBV6-1 combines with J gene TRBJ2-1; no reliable D call. DNA for the CDR3: TGTGCCAGCAGTGAAGTCTGGGGCTCCTACAATGAGCAGTTCTTC. The encoded protein is CASSEVWGSYNEQFF.